The 25 T cell receptor beta chains below come from one sample, sequenced in a study of blood T cell repertoires in COVID-19 (dated by TCRdb to the early 2020s). The protocol used for the library was the immunoSEQ multiplex PCR assay. The clones in this table, taken by TCRdb from immuneACCESS, are in-frame only. Not every clone is retained; where verified, under half of the shortfall comes from an unresolved V gene, and the cause of the rest is unknown. The sample yields some 330,000 clones; roughly four fifths were counted once. The ten most abundant clones make up around 5% of the sample. The sequencing sample was made of PBMCs or T cells enriched from blood (not recorded which). The receptors originated from a woman in her forties or fifties who had recovered from COVID-19.

The chain joins TRBV2 to TRBJ1-3, with 9 bases matching TRBD1. This CDR3 region has 16 residues. The junction had 12 bases not matched to a gene; V was cut back by 8 bases and J by 4 bases. Germline-derived CDR1 and CDR2 are SNHLY and FYNNEI. DNA for the CDR3: TGTGCCAGCCATTTACAGGGGGCGCAGTCAGGAAACACCATATATTTT. Encoded protein: CASHLQGAQSGNTIYF.

V and J are TRBV11-2 and TRBJ1-1, with D maybe TRBD1 (5 bases). This CDR3 comprises 15 residues. Germline V lookup: CDR1 SGHAT, CDR2 FQNNGV. The V gene lost 5 bases and the J gene lost 2 bases, with 15 bases spanning the gap. The CDR3 region has the DNA TGTGCCAGCAGCCCCCTAATGGGGACTAACACTGAAGCTTTCTTT. Residues: CASSPLMGTNTEAFF.

The V gene is TRBV7-3, the J gene TRBJ2-1; 8 bases are shared with TRBD2. CDR3 length: 16 residues. V dropped 5 bases and J dropped 9; count of bases not matched to a gene: 15. Germline V gives CDR1 SGHTA, CDR2 FQGTGA. The CDR3 sequence is CASSLLGGGGFGEQFF. The CDR3, as DNA: TGTGCCAGCAGCCTCCTCGGTGGCGGGGGGTTTGGTGAGCAGTTCTTC. The full variable domain, in which reference TRBV7-3 and TRBJ2-1 provide the parts outside the CDR3, is GAGVSQTPSNKVTEKGKYVELRCDPISGHTALYWYRQSLGQGPEFLIYFQGTGAADDSGLPNDRFFAVRPEGSVSTLKIQRTERGDSAVYLCASSLLGGGGFGEQFFGPGTRLTVL.

The genes are TRBV27 and TRBJ2-2; 7 positions match TRBD1. There are 15 residues in the CDR3. The V segment lost 5 bases and the J segment 1 base; nucleotides outside the gene matches: 4. CDR1 and CDR2 (germline): MNHEY, SMNVEV (reference sequence). CDR3 DNA: TGTGCCAGCAGTCCTTGGGACAGGAACACCGGGGAGCTGTTTTTT. It codes for CASSPWDRNTGELFF.

The CDR3 sequence: CASSVQGEVGTEAFF. The CDR3 DNA reads TGTGCCAGCAGCGTACAGGGGGAGGTCGGCACTGAAGCTTTCTTT. The chain joins TRBV9 to TRBJ1-1; 7 bases map to TRBD1. The germline CDR1 and CDR2 sequences are SGDLS and YYNGEE. The CDR3 length is 15 residues. V dropped 1 base and J dropped 4; count of bases not matched to a gene: 7.

The chain links TRBV9 to TRBJ1-2; no clear D gene. Germline CDR1 SGDLS, CDR2 YYNGEE. The CDR3 is 15 amino acids. The V end was cut by 6 bases, the J end by 4 bases, with 19 bases between. This chain's CDR3 is CASTPTRAGSYGYTF. The CDR3 DNA is TGTGCCAGCACCCCCACTAGGGCAGGCTCCTATGGCTACACCTTC.

The V call is TRBV7-2, the J call TRBJ1-4, with 10 bases identical to TRBD1. CDR3 length: 14 amino acids. With V trimmed by 3 bases and J by 7 bases, 2 bases remained unmatched. Germline CDR1 SGHTA, CDR2 FQGNSA. The CDR3 region is CASSLGTGAEKLFF. The CDR3 region has the DNA TGTGCCAGCAGCTTGGGGACAGGGGCTGAAAAACTGTTTTTT.

The chain uses TRBV11-2 and TRBJ1-1; D is undetermined. CDR1 and CDR2 (germline): SGHAT, FQNNGV. Trimming shortened V by 3 bases and J by 8 bases, and 10 bases separated the two germline ends. The CDR3 runs to 12 residues. The chain's CDR3 is CASSLLLGEAFF. DNA of the CDR3: TGTGCCAGCAGCTTGTTGCTAGGCGAAGCTTTCTTT.

J is TRBJ1-2 and V is TRBV11-2; D gene uncertain. The CDR3 totals 13 residues. With 1 base removed from V and 4 bases from J, the gap between germline ends came to 7 bases. Germline V gene data show CDR1 as SGHAT and CDR2 as FQNNGV. Here the CDR3 DNA reads TGTGCCAGCAGCTTAGTTAGTTCCTATGGCTACACCTTC. As protein: CASSLVSSYGYTF.

V usage is TRBV11-1 and J usage is TRBJ2-2, with D unresolved. Trimming cost V 1 base and J 1 base, with 7 bases left between them. Germline V gene sequence: CDR1 SGHAT, CDR2 FQDESV (reference sequence). The CDR3 runs to 15 residues. CDR3 protein: CASSLDSLNTGELFF. The CDR3 DNA is TGTGCCAGCAGCTTAGACAGTCTGAACACCGGGGAGCTGTTTTTT.

The chain employs TRBV6-5 and TRBJ2-7; weak D call: TRBD2 (5 bases). CDR3 length: 12 amino acids. CDR1 is MNHEY, CDR2 SVGAGI, per germline. V lost 5 bases and J 1 base, leaving 6 bases between the germline ends. The CDR3, as DNA: TGTGCCAGCAGTCGGACTTCCTACGAGCAGTACTTC. Translating gives CASSRTSYEQYF.

The chain uses TRBV11-2 and TRBJ2-7; a possible D gene is TRBD1 (6 bases). Deletions cut 5 bases from V and 7 bases from J, with 24 bases between. Germline V lookup: CDR1 SGHAT, CDR2 FQNNGV. The CDR3 spans 16 residues. This chain's CDR3 is CASSRPGVDLLVEQYF. CDR3 in DNA: TGTGCCAGCAGCCGACCAGGGGTCGACTTGTTAGTGGAGCAGTACTTC.

The chain is built from TRBV28 and TRBJ1-5; TRBD1 matches at 8 bases. The germline V gene has CDR1 MDHEN and CDR2 SYDVKM. Germline trimming cut 5 bases from V and 3 bases from J; bases unmatched to any gene: 9. The CDR3 totals 16 residues. The CDR3 protein is CASSPTGAGLNQPQHF. CDR3 nucleotides: TGTGCCAGCAGTCCGACAGGGGCGGGTCTCAATCAGCCCCAGCATTTT.

J is TRBJ2-1 and V is TRBV7-3; 7 bases map to TRBD1. The germline CDR1 and CDR2 sequences are SGHTA and FQGTGA. The CDR3 runs to 13 residues. The trim removed 4 bases at V and 10 bases at J, leaving 7 bases unmatched. CDR3 sequence reads: CASSSRQGWEQFF. The CDR3, as DNA: TGTGCCAGCAGCTCACGACAGGGTTGGGAGCAGTTCTTC. Using reference TRBV7-3 and TRBJ2-1 for the parts outside the CDR3, the full variable domain is GAGVSQTPSNKVTEKGKYVELRCDPISGHTALYWYRQSLGQGPEFLIYFQGTGAADDSGLPNDRFFAVRPEGSVSTLKIQRTERGDSAVYLCASSSRQGWEQFFGPGTRLTVL.

The J gene is TRBJ2-7, the V gene TRBV5-6, with D uncertain. There are 11 residues in the CDR3. Germline CDR1 and CDR2: SGHDT and YYEEEE. V lost 4 bases to trimming and J lost 4 bases, with 6 bases between them. The DNA for the CDR3 is TGTGCCAGCAGCCGAGGTTACGAGCAGTACTTC. Protein sequence: CASSRGYEQYF.

V and J are TRBV3-1 (or the pseudogene TRBV3-2) and TRBJ1-5; 9 positions match TRBD1. Germline CDR1 reads LGHDT; CDR2 reads YNNKEL (reference sequence). The trim removed 4 bases at V and 7 bases at J, leaving 5 bases unmatched. There are 14 residues in the CDR3. The DNA for the CDR3 is TGTGCCAGCAGCCGGGACAGGGTTGGCCAGCCCCAGCATTTT. It encodes CASSRDRVGQPQHF.

The genes are TRBV3-1 (or the pseudogene TRBV3-2) and TRBJ2-7, with TRBD2 identical over 15 bases. CDR1 is LGHDT and CDR2 is YNNKEL in the germline V gene (reference sequence). The trim removed 5 bases at V and 4 bases at J, leaving 3 bases unmatched. The CDR3 has 15 amino acids. CDR3 sequence (DNA): TGTGCCAGCAGCGAAGGGACTAGCGGGGGGTACGAGCAGTACTTC. Translation gives CASSEGTSGGYEQYF.

J is TRBJ2-7 and V is TRBV11-2; 8 nucleotides match TRBD1. The V gene's germline CDR1 is SGHAT and CDR2 FQNNGV. Trimming at V came to 2 bases and at J to 4 bases, leaving 7 bases not matched to a gene. CDR3 length equals 15 residues. The CDR3 is CASSLMSGGGYEQYF. In DNA, the CDR3 is TGTGCCAGCAGCTTAATGTCAGGGGGCGGATACGAGCAGTACTTC.

This clone has only one observation. The chain uses TRBV5-1 and TRBJ2-2; 12 nucleotides line up with TRBD2. Germline V gene sequence: CDR1 SGHRS, CDR2 YFSETQ. The CDR3 has 17 residues. V lost 4 bases, J lost 1 base, and 5 bases stayed unmatched. CDR3 amino acids: CASSSTGLAGNTGELFF. As DNA, the CDR3 is TGCGCCAGCAGCAGTACGGGACTAGCGGGGAACACCGGGGAGCTGTTTTTT. The variable domain in full, with the rest retrieved from reference TRBV5-1 and TRBJ2-2, is KAGVTQTPRYLIKTRGQQVTLSCSPISGHRSVSWYQQTPGQGLQFLFEYFSETQRNKGNFPGRFSGRQFSNSRSEMNVSTLELGDSALYLCASSSTGLAGNTGELFFGEGSRLTVL.

The chain employs TRBV2 and TRBJ2-2; D uncertain. The V end was cut by 3 bases, the J end by 0 bases, with 14 bases between. The CDR3 is 17 amino acids. The germline V gene has CDR1 SNHLY and CDR2 FYNNEI. Written as DNA, the CDR3 is TGTGCCAGCAGTGACGCCGTGGGCAGATCGAACACCGGGGAGCTGTTTTTT. Translated: CASSDAVGRSNTGELFF.

The J gene is TRBJ1-4, the V gene TRBV5-5, with a weak D call TRBD1 (6 bases). The CDR3 extends over 12 amino acids. Germline loops: CDR1 SGHKS, CDR2 YYEKEE (reference sequence). Trimming took 5 bases from V and 9 from J, leaving 11 bases between them. This chain's CDR3 is CASSFDRKKLFF. CDR3 DNA: TGTGCCAGCAGTTTCGACAGGAAAAAACTGTTTTTT.

The V and J genes are TRBV5-1 and TRBJ1-5; 7 bases map to TRBD1. This CDR3 spans 17 amino acids. V lost 4 bases and J lost 0; bases outside the gene matches: 10. Per the germline V gene, CDR1 is SGHRS and CDR2 is YFSETQ. DNA for the CDR3: TGCGCCAGCAGCGTGGGGGACAGCCATTATAGCAATCAGCCCCAGCATTTT. This codes for CASSVGDSHYSNQPQHF.

This chain connects TRBV3-1 (or the pseudogene TRBV3-2) to TRBJ2-2, with 7 bases that match TRBD1. This CDR3 has 16 residues. The V gene's germline CDR1 is LGHDT and CDR2 YNNKEL (reference sequence). V lost 1 base, J lost 4 bases, and 6 bases stayed unmatched. CDR3 sequence: CASSQVRGRGTGELFF. CDR3 sequence (DNA): TGTGCCAGCAGCCAAGTGAGGGGGCGCGGCACCGGGGAGCTGTTTTTT.

This clone was observed a single time. CDR3 amino acids: CASSFGQGQGGGGYTF. The CDR3 DNA reads TGTGCCAGCAGCTTTGGTCAGGGTCAGGGAGGTGGTGGCTACACCTTC. The chain is built from TRBV7-3 and TRBJ1-2; D possibly corresponds to TRBD1 (5 bases). Germline values: CDR1 SGHTA, CDR2 FQGTGA. The CDR3 contains 16 residues. Trimming removed 3 bases from V and 7 bases from J, with 21 bases in between.

This chain links TRBV3-1 (or the pseudogene TRBV3-2) with TRBJ2-5; a weak D match, TRBD2 (7 bases). Trimming removed 0 bases at V and 5 bases at J, with 10 bases between. CDR1 and CDR2 from the germline V gene are LGHDT and YNNKEL (reference sequence). The CDR3 is 14 residues long. The CDR3 protein is CASSQEGGAETQYF. The CDR3 nucleotides read TGTGCCAGCAGCCAAGAAGGGGGGGCGGAGACCCAGTACTTC.